The 27 T cell receptor beta chains below come from one sample, sequenced in a study of blood T cell repertoires in COVID-19. Some clones are missing from TCRdb's copy, which holds only in-frame ones; the method was immunoSEQ multiplex PCR. Of approximately 100,000 clones in the sample, 70% to 80% were seen once. The source material was peripheral blood. The receptors come from a man aged 65 to 85 with active or convalescent COVID-19.

This chain links TRBV19 with TRBJ1-2; 7 bases align to TRBD1. The germline gives CDR1 LNHDA, CDR2 SQIVND (reference sequence). J gave up 0 bases and V 3 bases, and 4 bases lay outside the gene matches. This CDR3 has 15 amino acids. CDR3 coding DNA: TGTGCCAGTAGTATGGATGACAGGGCTAACTATGGCTACACCTTC. Amino acids: CASSMDDRANYGYTF.

The genes are TRBV6-5 and TRBJ2-5, with a tentative D call TRBD1 (6 bases). Germline lookup yields CDR1 MNHEY and CDR2 SVGAGI. This CDR3 comprises 15 residues. V was cut by 0 bases and J by 5 bases, with 13 bases left in between. The CDR3 DNA reads TGTGCCAGCAGTTACTCGAATGGGGGCTATGAGACCCAGTACTTC. Translating it yields CASSYSNGGYETQYF.

This clone was recorded many times. The chain recombines TRBV6-5 with TRBJ2-5; possible D gene TRBD2, 6 bases. This CDR3 region has 16 residues. Germline CDR1 and CDR2: MNHEY and SVGAGI. Deletions cut 3 bases from V and 5 bases from J, with 19 bases between. The CDR3: CASSYALSGSGETQYF. The DNA of the CDR3 is TGTGCCAGCAGTTATGCGCTGAGTGGGAGCGGGGAGACCCAGTACTTC.

The gene calls are TRBV6-5 and TRBJ2-3; weak D call: TRBD1 (6 bases). This CDR3 has 14 amino acids. Germline V lookup: CDR1 MNHEY, CDR2 SVGAGI. V was pared by 6 bases and J by 4 bases, with 14 bases between. The DNA of the CDR3 is TGTGCCAGCAGCGAGGCGACAGGTCCAGATACGCAGTATTTT. The encoded protein is CASSEATGPDTQYF.

The V and J genes are TRBV30 and TRBJ1-1, with D possibly matching TRBD1 (5 bases). CDR1 GTSNPN and CDR2 SVGIG come from the germline V gene (reference sequence). Trimming left V 4 bases short and J 3 bases short, with 12 bases between. The CDR3 extends over 13 amino acids. The CDR3 sequence: CAWIAGWYTEAFF. CDR3 nucleotide sequence: TGTGCCTGGATTGCAGGGTGGTACACTGAAGCTTTCTTT.

The gene calls are TRBV7-2 and TRBJ2-3, with 8 bases that match TRBD2. Germline CDR1 is SGHTA and CDR2 is FQGNSA. The CDR3 extends over 14 amino acids. V lost 6 bases and J lost 2; bases outside the gene matches: 4. CDR3 sequence (DNA): TGTGCCAGCAGACGGACTAGCCCCACAGATACGCAGTATTTT. Its protein product is CASRRTSPTDTQYF.

J is TRBJ1-1 and V is TRBV2, with a possible D match to TRBD1 (6 bases). V was shortened by 1 base and J by 3 bases, with 12 bases between the two germline ends. The CDR3 extends over 15 amino acids. CDR1 and CDR2 from the germline V gene are SNHLY and FYNNEI. As DNA, the CDR3 is TGTGCCAGCAGTGAAGTCTTGGGGGCCGACACTGAAGCTTTCTTT. It yields the protein CASSEVLGADTEAFF.

The chain couples TRBV27 to TRBJ2-1; 9 positions agree with TRBD1. The CDR3 totals 17 residues. J lost 2 bases, V lost 6 bases, and 11 bases had no gene match. The germline V gene encodes CDR1 MNHEY and CDR2 SMNVEV (reference sequence). The DNA of the CDR3 is TGTGCCAGCAGCCGCCCCTCCGGGACAGGGACCTACAATGAGCAGTTCTTC. It codes for CASSRPSGTGTYNEQFF.

This clone was seen a single time. The genes are TRBV5-1 and TRBJ2-5; TRBD2 is a possible D gene (6 bases). V was clipped by 0 bases and J by 0 bases, with 6 bases between them. Germline loops: CDR1 SGHRS, CDR2 YFSETQ. The CDR3 has 14 amino acids. The CDR3 region is CASSLGDYQETQYF. The DNA of the CDR3 is TGCGCCAGCAGCTTGGGGGACTACCAAGAGACCCAGTACTTC.

The chain couples TRBV6-5 to TRBJ1-6, with TRBD1 identical over 10 bases. Germline-derived CDR1 and CDR2 are MNHEY and SVGAGI. The V gene end was trimmed by 4 bases and the J gene end by 11 bases; junction bases not matched to a gene: 11. This CDR3 has 16 amino acids. The CDR3 DNA sequence: TGTGCCAGCAGTTCCCCGGGACAGGGGATAAGCCCACCCCTCCACTTT. Translation gives CASSSPGQGISPPLHF.

The chain links TRBV2 to TRBJ2-3; 8 bases match TRBD1. This CDR3 comprises 13 residues. V gave up 9 bases and J gave up 2 bases; unmatched junction bases: 4. The germline V gene has CDR1 SNHLY and CDR2 FYNNEI. CDR3 nucleotides: TGTGCCAGAGGACAGGGATCCACAGATACGCAGTATTTT. The encoded protein is CARGQGSTDTQYF. Drawing the rest from reference TRBV2 and TRBJ2-3, the complete variable domain is EPEVTQTPSHQVTQMGQEVILRCVPISNHLYFYWYRQILGQKVEFLVSFYNNEISEKSEIFDDQFSVERPDGSNFTLKIRSTKLEDSAMYFCARGQGSTDTQYFGPGTRLTVL.

This clone was seen many times. V and J are TRBV6-5 and TRBJ1-5; 7 bases are shared with TRBD1. The CDR3 has 15 amino acids. V shed 5 bases and J 2 bases; nucleotides not matched to a gene: 6. Germline CDR1 MNHEY, CDR2 SVGAGI. The CDR3 region has the DNA TGTGCCAGCAGTCCAGGGGGAGAGCGCAATCAGCCCCAGCATTTT. It translates to CASSPGGERNQPQHF.

The chain combines TRBV5-1 with TRBJ1-2; tentatively, D is TRBD1 (6 bases). Germline V gives CDR1 SGHRS, CDR2 YFSETQ. The germline V and J ends were trimmed by 3 bases and 7 bases, with 10 bases remaining between them. The CDR3 consists of 12 residues. Here the CDR3 reads CASSSDRLGYTF. The CDR3 coding sequence is TGCGCCAGCAGCTCCGACAGGCTTGGCTACACCTTC.

The V gene is TRBV7-2, the J gene TRBJ1-5; the match to TRBD1 covers 9 bases. Germline CDR1 reads SGHTA; CDR2 reads FQGNSA. V gave up 4 bases and J gave up 4 bases; unmatched junction bases: 5. CDR3 length equals 15 residues. The CDR3 sequence is CASSYRTGENQPQHF. The CDR3 coding sequence is TGTGCCAGCAGCTACAGGACAGGGGAGAATCAGCCCCAGCATTTT.

Only a few counts were recorded for this clone. J is TRBJ1-5 and V is TRBV4-1; D remains unclear. The germline gives CDR1 MGHRA, CDR2 YSYEKL. V gave up 1 base and J gave up 7 bases, with 14 bases separating them. The CDR3 totals 15 residues. The chain's CDR3 is CASSQADGMGQPQHF. The CDR3 nucleotides are TGCGCCAGCAGCCAAGCGGATGGAATGGGCCAGCCCCAGCATTTT.

The CDR3 loop is CASSLLSRRTSHSYNEQFF. Here the CDR3 DNA reads TGTGCCAGCAGCTTACTTAGTAGGAGGACTAGCCACTCCTACAATGAGCAGTTCTTC. The chain combines TRBV7-6 with TRBJ2-1; 8 bases map to TRBD2. V lost 2 bases to trimming and J lost 0 bases; unmatched junction nucleotides: 12. Germline lookup yields CDR1 SGHVS and CDR2 FNYEAQ. The CDR3 runs 19 residues.

Notes on this clone: Other DNA sequences in the sample encode the same CDR3. The chain has TRBV19 and TRBJ2-7; 10 bases line up with TRBD1. CDR1 is LNHDA, CDR2 SQIVND, per germline (reference sequence). V shed 1 base, J shed 3 bases, and the junction held 3 bases outside the gene matches. The CDR3 length is 15 residues. CDR3: CASSIAGTGDYEQYF. The CDR3 DNA reads as TGTGCCAGTAGTATAGCCGGGACAGGGGACTACGAGCAGTACTTC.

V and J are TRBV28 and TRBJ1-5; 8 bases are a match to TRBD1. Germline V gene sequence: CDR1 MDHEN, CDR2 SYDVKM. Losses at the gene ends were 6 bases for V and 2 bases for J; bases not matched to a gene: 9. There are 16 residues in the CDR3. The CDR3 loop is CASRDIPGQGNQPQHF. DNA for the CDR3: TGTGCCAGCAGAGATATCCCGGGACAGGGCAATCAGCCCCAGCATTTT.

There are a few counts of this clone. The chain employs TRBV3-1 (or the pseudogene TRBV3-2) and TRBJ1-4; 9 bases are shared with TRBD1. Trimming cost V 0 bases and J 8 bases; bases outside gene matches: 10. The germline gives CDR1 LGHDT, CDR2 YNNKEL (reference sequence). The CDR3 has 17 residues. Here the CDR3 DNA reads TGTGCCAGCAGCCAAGATGGGTTTGGAACAGGGGGCGAAAAACTGTTTTTT. Its protein is CASSQDGFGTGGEKLFF.

This sequence joins TRBV14 and TRBJ2-3, with a possible D match to TRBD1 (6 bases). This CDR3 has 13 residues. Germline lookup yields CDR1 SGHDN and CDR2 FVKESK. V shed 6 bases and J shed 4 bases, with 11 bases lying between them. The CDR3 reads CASRLQGADTQYF. The CDR3 coding sequence is TGTGCCAGCAGACTACAGGGCGCAGATACGCAGTATTTT.

The V and J genes are TRBV5-1 and TRBJ1-1; 8 positions agree with TRBD1. The CDR3 runs 16 residues. Germline assignment: CDR1 SGHRS and CDR2 YFSETQ. V shed 4 bases, J shed 0 bases, and the junction held 8 bases outside the gene matches. The DNA of the CDR3 is TGCGCCAGCAGCGAACAGGGGGGGTCAATGAACACTGAAGCTTTCTTT. The encoded protein is CASSEQGGSMNTEAFF.

This clone was detected only once. This chain links TRBV5-1 with TRBJ2-3, with D maybe TRBD2 (6 bases). Trimming stripped 0 bases from V and 4 bases from J, with 12 bases between. Germline lookup yields CDR1 SGHRS and CDR2 YFSETQ. This CDR3 is 15 amino acids long. CDR3 protein: CASSLAGRGSDTQYF. The CDR3 nucleotides are TGCGCCAGCAGCTTGGCCGGGCGGGGCTCAGATACGCAGTATTTT. The full variable domain, its missing parts supplied by reference TRBV5-1 and TRBJ2-3, is KAGVTQTPRYLIKTRGQQVTLSCSPISGHRSVSWYQQTPGQGLQFLFEYFSETQRNKGNFPGRFSGRQFSNSRSEMNVSTLELGDSALYLCASSLAGRGSDTQYFGPGTRLTVL.

The V call is TRBV4-1, the J call TRBJ2-1; perhaps TRBD2 as D (5 bases). CDR3 length: 16 residues. The V end was cut by 0 bases, the J end by 4 bases, with 13 bases between. Per the germline V gene, CDR1 is MGHRA and CDR2 is YSYEKL. The CDR3 region is CASSQDQRERYNEQFF. In DNA, the CDR3 is TGCGCCAGCAGCCAAGATCAGAGGGAGAGGTACAATGAGCAGTTCTTC.

J is TRBJ2-3 and V is TRBV7-8; the match to TRBD2 covers 11 bases. The CDR3 loop spans 18 amino acids. V gave up 0 bases and J gave up 3 bases; unmatched junction bases: 8. Germline V lookup: CDR1 SGHVS, CDR2 FQNEAQ. The CDR3 here is CASSLAQVAGGRTDTQYF. Here the CDR3 DNA reads TGTGCCAGCAGCTTAGCGCAGGTAGCGGGGGGGCGAACAGATACGCAGTATTTT.

The chain recombines TRBV5-1 with TRBJ2-1; the D is unclear. V lost 0 bases to trimming and J lost 2 bases, with 9 bases between them. Germline values: CDR1 SGHRS, CDR2 YFSETQ. The CDR3 covers 15 residues. This chain's CDR3 is CASSLAPETYNEQFF. The CDR3 nucleotides are TGCGCCAGCAGCTTGGCTCCTGAGACCTACAATGAGCAGTTCTTC.

The gene calls are TRBV28 and TRBJ1-2; D is perhaps TRBD1 (5 bases). Germline V CDR1 and CDR2: MDHEN, SYDVKM. This CDR3 comprises 14 residues. V lost 2 bases to trimming and J lost 7 bases, with 14 bases between them. The CDR3 DNA sequence: TGTGCCAGCAGTTTAGGGGGGGAGGTTCGTGGCTACACCTTC. The encoded protein is CASSLGGEVRGYTF.

This clone was observed once. The chain recombines TRBV7-6 with TRBJ1-6; D not certain. Per germline, CDR1 SGHVS and CDR2 FNYEAQ. The length of the CDR3 is 15 residues. V was cut by 0 bases and J by 5 bases, with 8 bases left in between. CDR3 in amino acids: CASSLAGSNNSPLHF. Here the CDR3 DNA reads TGTGCCAGCAGCTTAGCGGGCAGCAATAATTCACCCCTCCACTTT.